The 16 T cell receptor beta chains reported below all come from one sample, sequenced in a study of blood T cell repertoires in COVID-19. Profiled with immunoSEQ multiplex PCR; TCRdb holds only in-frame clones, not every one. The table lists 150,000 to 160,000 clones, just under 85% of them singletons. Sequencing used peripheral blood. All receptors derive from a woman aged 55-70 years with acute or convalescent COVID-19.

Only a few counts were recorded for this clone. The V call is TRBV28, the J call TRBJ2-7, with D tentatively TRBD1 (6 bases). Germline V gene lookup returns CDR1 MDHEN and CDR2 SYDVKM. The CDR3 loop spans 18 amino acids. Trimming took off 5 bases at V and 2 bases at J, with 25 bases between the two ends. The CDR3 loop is CASSSFWSFPQGAYEQYV. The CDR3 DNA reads TGTGCCAGCAGTAGTTTCTGGTCTTTTCCACAGGGAGCCTACGAGCAGTACGTC.

The CDR3 is CASRPNVLESEQFF. CDR3 in DNA: TGTGCCAGCAGGCCCAACGTACTAGAGTCTGAGCAGTTCTTC. The gene calls are TRBV6-5 and TRBJ2-1; possible D gene TRBD2, 5 bases. CDR1 is MNHEY and CDR2 is SVGAGI in the germline V gene. This CDR3 has 14 amino acids. Trimming took off 6 bases at V and 9 bases at J, with 18 bases between the two ends.

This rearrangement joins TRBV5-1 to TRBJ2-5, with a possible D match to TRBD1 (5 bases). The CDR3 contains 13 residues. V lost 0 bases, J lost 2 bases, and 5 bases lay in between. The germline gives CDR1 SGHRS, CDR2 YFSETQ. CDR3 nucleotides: TGCGCCAGCAGCTTGGGACAGCAAGAGACCCAGTACTTC. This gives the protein CASSLGQQETQYF. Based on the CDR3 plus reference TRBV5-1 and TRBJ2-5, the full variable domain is KAGVTQTPRYLIKTRGQQVTLSCSPISGHRSVSWYQQTPGQGLQFLFEYFSETQRNKGNFPGRFSGRQFSNSRSEMNVSTLELGDSALYLCASSLGQQETQYFGPGTRLLVL.

The CDR3: CASSFYSGNTIYF. In DNA form, the CDR3 reads TGCGCCAGCAGCTTTTACTCTGGAAACACCATATATTTT. J is TRBJ1-3 and V is TRBV5-1; D is unclear. Germline V CDR1 and CDR2: SGHRS, YFSETQ. This CDR3 has 13 residues. The V end lost 2 bases, the J end lost 0 bases, and 3 bases lay between the germline ends. Looking up the rest from reference TRBV5-1 and TRBJ1-3 gives the full variable domain: KAGVTQTPRYLIKTRGQQVTLSCSPISGHRSVSWYQQTPGQGLQFLFEYFSETQRNKGNFPGRFSGRQFSNSRSEMNVSTLELGDSALYLCASSFYSGNTIYFGEGSWLTVV.

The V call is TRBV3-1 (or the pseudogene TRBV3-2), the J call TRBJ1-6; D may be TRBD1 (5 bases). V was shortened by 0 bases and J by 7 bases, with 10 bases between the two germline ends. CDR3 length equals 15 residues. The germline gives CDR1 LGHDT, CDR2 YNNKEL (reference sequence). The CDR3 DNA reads TGTGCCAGCAGCCAAGACCCAGGGAAGAATTCACCCCTCCACTTT. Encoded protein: CASSQDPGKNSPLHF.

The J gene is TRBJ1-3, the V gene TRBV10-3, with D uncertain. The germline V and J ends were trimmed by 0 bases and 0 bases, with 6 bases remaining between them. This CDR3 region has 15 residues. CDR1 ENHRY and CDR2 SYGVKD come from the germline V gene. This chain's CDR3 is CAISESHISGNTIYF. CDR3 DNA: TGTGCCATCAGTGAGTCGCACATCTCTGGAAACACCATATATTTT.

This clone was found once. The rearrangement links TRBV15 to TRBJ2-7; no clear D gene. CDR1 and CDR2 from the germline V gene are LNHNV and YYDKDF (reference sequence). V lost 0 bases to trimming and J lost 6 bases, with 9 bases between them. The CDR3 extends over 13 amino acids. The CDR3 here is CATSRDLFREQYV. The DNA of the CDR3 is TGTGCCACCAGCAGAGATTTGTTCCGCGAGCAGTACGTC.

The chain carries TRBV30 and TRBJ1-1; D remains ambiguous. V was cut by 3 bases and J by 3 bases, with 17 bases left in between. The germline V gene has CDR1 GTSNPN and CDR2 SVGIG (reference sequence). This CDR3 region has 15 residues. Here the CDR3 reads CAWRPVIAGDTEAFF. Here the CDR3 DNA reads TGTGCCTGGAGGCCAGTTATAGCCGGGGACACTGAAGCTTTCTTT.

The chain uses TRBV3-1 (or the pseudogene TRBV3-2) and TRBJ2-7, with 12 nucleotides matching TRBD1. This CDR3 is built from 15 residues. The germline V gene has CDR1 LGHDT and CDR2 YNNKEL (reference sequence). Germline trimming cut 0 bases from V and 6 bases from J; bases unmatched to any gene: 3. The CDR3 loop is CASSQEGQGAREQYF. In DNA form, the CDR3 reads TGTGCCAGCAGCCAAGAGGGACAGGGGGCGCGCGAGCAGTACTTC.

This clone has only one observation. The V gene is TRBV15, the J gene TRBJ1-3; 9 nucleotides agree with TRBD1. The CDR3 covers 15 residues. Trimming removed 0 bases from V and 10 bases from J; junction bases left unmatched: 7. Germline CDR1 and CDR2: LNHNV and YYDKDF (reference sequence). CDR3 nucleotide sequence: TGTGCCACCAGCAGAGACCCGGGACAGGGCAGTACCATATATTTT. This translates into CATSRDPGQGSTIYF.

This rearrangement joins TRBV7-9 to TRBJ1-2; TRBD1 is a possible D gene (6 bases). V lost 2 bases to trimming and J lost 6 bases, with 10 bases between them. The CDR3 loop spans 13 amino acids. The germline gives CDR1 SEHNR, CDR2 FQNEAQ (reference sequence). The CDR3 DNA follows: TGTGCCAGCAGCTTACAACAGGGTGATGGCTACACCTTC. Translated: CASSLQQGDGYTF. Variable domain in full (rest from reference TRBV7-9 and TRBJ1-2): DTGVSQNPRHKITKRGQNVTFRCDPISEHNRLYWYRQTLGQGPEFLTYFQNEAQLEKSRLLSDRFSAERPKGSFSTLEIQRTEQGDSAMYLCASSLQQGDGYTFGSGTRLTVV.

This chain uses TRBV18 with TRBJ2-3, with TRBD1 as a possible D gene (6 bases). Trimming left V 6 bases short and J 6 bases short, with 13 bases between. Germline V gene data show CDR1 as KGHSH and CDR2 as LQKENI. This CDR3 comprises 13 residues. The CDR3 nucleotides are TGTGCCAGCTCCCCCCAGAGGGGGGATACGCAGTATTTT. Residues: CASSPQRGDTQYF.

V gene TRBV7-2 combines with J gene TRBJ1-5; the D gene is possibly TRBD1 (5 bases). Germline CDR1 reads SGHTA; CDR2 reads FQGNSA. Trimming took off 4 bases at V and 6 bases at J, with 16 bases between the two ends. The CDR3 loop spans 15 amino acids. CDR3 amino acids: CASSSGVGLFQPQHF. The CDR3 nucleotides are TGTGCCAGCAGCTCGGGGGTGGGGTTGTTTCAGCCCCAGCATTTT.

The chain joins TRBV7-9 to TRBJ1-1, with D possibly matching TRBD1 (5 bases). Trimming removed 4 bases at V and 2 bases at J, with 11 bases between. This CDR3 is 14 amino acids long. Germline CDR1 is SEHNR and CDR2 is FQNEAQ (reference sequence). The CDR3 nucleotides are TGTGCCAGCAGCTCAGGGATTGCAAACACTGAAGCTTTCTTT. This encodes CASSSGIANTEAFF.

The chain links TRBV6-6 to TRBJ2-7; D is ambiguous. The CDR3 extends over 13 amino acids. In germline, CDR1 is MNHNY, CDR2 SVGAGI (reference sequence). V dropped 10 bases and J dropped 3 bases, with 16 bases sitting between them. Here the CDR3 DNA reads TGTGCCAAAACTACTCGGTTATACTACGAGCAGTACTTC. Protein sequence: CAKTTRLYYEQYF.

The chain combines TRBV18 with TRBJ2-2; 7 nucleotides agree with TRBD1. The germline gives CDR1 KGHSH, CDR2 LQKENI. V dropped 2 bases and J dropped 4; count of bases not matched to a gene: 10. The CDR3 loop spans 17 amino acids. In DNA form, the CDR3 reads TGTGCCAGCTCACCAAGGAGTGGTACAGGGGCCACCGGGGAGCTGTTTTTT. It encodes CASSPRSGTGATGELFF.